One sample yielded the 8 T cell receptor beta chains listed below, sequenced in a study of cytomegalovirus exposure and HLA in healthy donors. With 60 Vbeta and 13 Jbeta primers, the PCR was carried out. The data were produced by immunoSEQ multiplex PCR, yet TCRdb's version contains in-frame clones alone and is incomplete. Counted here are 150,000 to 200,000 clones, approximately 80% occurring once; the ten biggest clones make up around 2%. Sequenced material: PBMCs. All receptors derive from a woman younger than 35 in good health and CMV-seropositive.

This chain joins TRBV6-5 and TRBJ1-5, with D unresolved. Trimming took off 6 bases at V and 1 base at J, with 7 bases between the two ends. CDR1 and CDR2 from the germline V gene are MNHEY and SVGAGI. The CDR3 consists of 13 residues. The CDR3 here is CASRLDSNQPQHF. The CDR3, as DNA: TGTGCCAGCAGGCTAGACAGCAATCAGCCCCAGCATTTT.

The CDR3: CASSRGEAKNIQYF. The CDR3 nucleotides are TGTGCCAGCAGCCGGGGGGAGGCCAAAAACATTCAGTACTTC. The chain combines TRBV7-9 with TRBJ2-4; 7 bases map to TRBD2. Germline trimming cut 5 bases from V and 1 base from J; bases unmatched to any gene: 2. The germline CDR1 and CDR2 sequences are SEHNR and FQNEAQ (reference sequence). The CDR3 is 14 residues long.

Concerning this clone itself: In the same sample, other DNA sequences code for this CDR3. The gene calls are TRBV2 and TRBJ2-1; perhaps TRBD1 as D (6 bases). There are 12 residues in the CDR3. V was trimmed by 6 bases and J by 3 bases, leaving 6 bases between them. Germline CDR1 reads SNHLY; CDR2 reads FYNNEI. The CDR3 DNA is TGTGCCAGCAGGGACAGCTACAATGAGCAGTTCTTC. Protein sequence: CASRDSYNEQFF.

This clone appeared a single time. The chain is built from TRBV5-1 and TRBJ1-2; 8 nucleotides align to TRBD1. Germline CDR1 is SGHRS and CDR2 is YFSETQ. Trimming cost V 7 bases and J 6 bases; bases outside gene matches: 14. The CDR3 sequence is 15 residues long. CDR3 region: CASGRTGLNPNGYTF. The CDR3 nucleotides read TGCGCCAGCGGCCGGACAGGGCTGAACCCTAATGGCTACACCTTC.

The chain combines TRBV2 with TRBJ2-1, with unresolved D. CDR1 is SNHLY and CDR2 is FYNNEI in the germline V gene. The ends were cut back, 10 bases at V and 0 bases at J, with 16 bases in the middle. The length of the CDR3 is 15 residues. CDR3 bases: TGTGCCATTGCGACAACCCAGCACTCCTACAATGAGCAGTTCTTC. It specifies CAIATTQHSYNEQFF. The whole variable domain, filled in from reference TRBV2 and TRBJ2-1, reads EPEVTQTPSHQVTQMGQEVILRCVPISNHLYFYWYRQILGQKVEFLVSFYNNEISEKSEIFDDQFSVERPDGSNFTLKIRSTKLEDSAMYFCAIATTQHSYNEQFFGPGTRLTVL.

This clone was counted a single time. The V gene is TRBV7-2, the J gene TRBJ1-1; 10 bases are a match to TRBD1. Germline V gene data show CDR1 as SGHTA and CDR2 as FQGNSA. This CDR3 has 14 amino acids. The junction had 1 base not matched to a gene; V was cut back by 1 base and J by 5 bases. The CDR3 DNA follows: TGTGCCAGCAGCTTAGTGGACAGGGGGACTGAAGCTTTCTTT. Translated: CASSLVDRGTEAFF. Together with reference TRBV7-2 and TRBJ1-1, the CDR3 gives the full variable domain: GAGVSQSPSNKVTEKGKDVELRCDPISGHTALYWYRQSLGQGLEFLIYFQGNSAPDKSGLPSDRFSAERTGGSVSTLTIQRTQQEDSAVYLCASSLVDRGTEAFFGQGTRLTVV.

The rearrangement links TRBV15 to TRBJ1-2; possible D gene TRBD1, 5 bases. V was cut by 4 bases and J by 1 base, with 16 bases left in between. This CDR3 has 16 amino acids. CDR1 is LNHNV and CDR2 is YYDKDF in the germline V gene (reference sequence). The CDR3 here is CATSTNFDSFNYGYTF. CDR3 bases: TGTGCCACCAGCACTAACTTCGACAGCTTTAACTATGGCTACACCTTC.

The chain has TRBV9 and TRBJ2-2, with a weak D call TRBD2 (5 bases). There are 15 residues in the CDR3. Trimming shortened V by 3 bases and J by 2 bases, and 11 bases separated the two germline ends. CDR1 is SGDLS and CDR2 is YYNGEE in the germline V gene. The CDR3, as DNA: TGTGCCAGCAGCGCCGGACTCCCCAACACCGGGGAGCTGTTTTTT. This gives the protein CASSAGLPNTGELFF.